This T cell receptor beta chain was profiled in a study of cytomegalovirus exposure and HLA in healthy donors. The CDR3 covers 15 residues. The primer mix had 60 Vbeta and 13 Jbeta primers. Profiled with immunoSEQ multiplex PCR; TCRdb holds only in-frame clones, not every one. The table records some 140,000 clones, around 85% of them present only once. A few counts support this clone. This chain links TRBV21-1 with TRBJ2-7; the table calls TRBD1, which could not be checked here. TRBV21-1 is a known pseudogene. Sequencing input: PBMCs. The TCR sequence derives from a woman in her forties or fifties in good health and CMV-seropositive. The CDR3 DNA reads as TGTGCCAGCAGCAAATTCCGGGACAGGGAGGACGAGCAGTACTTC. Its translation: CASSKFRDREDEQYF.